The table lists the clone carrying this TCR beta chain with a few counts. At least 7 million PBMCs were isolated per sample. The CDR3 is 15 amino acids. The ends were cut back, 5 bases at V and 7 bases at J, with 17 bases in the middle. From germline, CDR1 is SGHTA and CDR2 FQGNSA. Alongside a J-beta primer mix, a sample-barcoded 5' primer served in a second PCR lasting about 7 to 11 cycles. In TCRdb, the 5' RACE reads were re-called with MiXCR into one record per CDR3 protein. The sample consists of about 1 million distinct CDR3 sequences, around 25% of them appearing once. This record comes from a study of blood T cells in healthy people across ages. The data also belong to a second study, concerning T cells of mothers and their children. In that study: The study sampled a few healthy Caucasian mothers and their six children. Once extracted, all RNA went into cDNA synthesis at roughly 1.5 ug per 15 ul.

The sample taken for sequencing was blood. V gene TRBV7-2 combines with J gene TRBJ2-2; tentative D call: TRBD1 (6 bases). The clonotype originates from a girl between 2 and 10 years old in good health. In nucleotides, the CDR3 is TGTGCCAGCAGCACTGTGAGGGCACAGGGCGGGGAGCTGTTTTTT. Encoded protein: CASSTVRAQGGELFF.